The source of this TCR beta chain is a study of Ad26.COV2.S vaccination and SARS-CoV-2 variants. As for the study in general: Ad26.COV2.S, an intramuscular injection, was given once or twice 56 days apart. Study-level findings and limits: Placebo and vaccine recipients had non-spike TCR breadth that was similar. People who got the vaccine had more spike-specific TCR breadth than people who got placebo.

Points on this clone: Its antigen is unknown.

Treatment indicated: around 19 received Ad26.COV2.S at low or high dose, single or two shots; about 5 received placebo; per-sample allocation not given. Following the first vaccine or placebo injection, samples were taken on day 63. This Boston cohort included adults aged 18-55 years. Data came from immunoSEQ multiplex PCR; TCRdb stores just in-frame clones and leaves some out. The data hold roughly 450,000 clones, with 75% to 95% observed a single time. This CDR3 comprises 10 residues. In germline, CDR1 is SNHLY, CDR2 FYNNEI. Trimming took 4 bases from V and 3 from J, leaving 1 base between them. The material was peripheral blood, obtained in a trial of Ad26.COV2.S vaccine versus placebo. The chain combines TRBV2 with TRBJ2-7; no definite D call. The source is a person between 18 and 59 years old who received the Ad26.COV2.S COVID-19 vaccine or a placebo. The CDR3 loop is CASSVYEQYF. CDR3 coding DNA: TGTGCCAGCAGTGTCTACGAGCAGTACTTC.